The 4 T cell receptor beta chains below come from one sample, sequenced in a study. From the RT-PCR reads, TCRdb called clonotypes with MiXCR, one entry per CDR3 protein. The table records 650,000 to 800,000 distinct CDR3 sequences, 13% to 15% of them present only once. Sequencing was done on a sample of memory CD4+ T cells from blood. These receptors all stem from a female donor in good health, serving as a healthy control.

The sample holds a few counts of this clonotype. The J gene is TRBJ1-2, the V gene TRBV20-1, with D uncertain. The V end lost 4 bases, the J end lost 4 bases, and 13 bases lay between the germline ends. Germline V CDR1 and CDR2: DFQATT, SNEGSKA (reference sequence). CDR3 length equals 13 residues. The CDR3 sequence is CSATNADSYGYTF. In nucleotides, the CDR3 is TGCAGTGCTACTAATGCAGATTCCTATGGCTACACCTTC.

This sequence joins TRBV7-2 and TRBJ1-1; D might be TRBD1 (6 bases). The V end was cut by 3 bases, the J end by 3 bases, with 14 bases between. This CDR3 contains 15 residues. The V gene's germline CDR1 is SGHTA and CDR2 FQGNSA. The CDR3 DNA follows: TGTGCCAGCAGCTTCAACAGGGCAGGATACACTGAAGCTTTCTTT. Translated, it gives CASSFNRAGYTEAFF. The variable domain in full, completed from reference TRBV7-2 and TRBJ1-1, reads GAGVSQSPSNKVTEKGKDVELRCDPISGHTALYWYRQSLGQGLEFLIYFQGNSAPDKSGLPSDRFSAERTGGSVSTLTIQRTQQEDSAVYLCASSFNRAGYTEAFFGQGTRLTVV.

This clonotype was counted ten times or more. The chain links TRBV27 to TRBJ2-1; 7 bases align to TRBD1. The CDR3 loop spans 15 amino acids. The V gene's germline CDR1 is MNHEY and CDR2 SMNVEV (reference sequence). Trimming removed 2 bases from V and 4 bases from J; junction bases left unmatched: 5. DNA for the CDR3: TGTGCCAGCAGTTTAGAGGGGACAGAATACAATGAGCAGTTCTTC. This codes for CASSLEGTEYNEQFF.

Only a few counts were recorded for this clonotype. This chain joins TRBV20-1 and TRBJ2-1; 11 positions match TRBD2. Trimming cost V 7 bases and J 8 bases; bases outside gene matches: 7. This CDR3 has 13 amino acids. Germline V gives CDR1 DFQATT, CDR2 SNEGSKA (reference sequence). The CDR3 loop reads CSVLAGGLDEQFF. Written as DNA, the CDR3 is TGCAGTGTTTTAGCGGGGGGGCTTGATGAGCAGTTCTTC.